This T cell receptor beta chain was retrieved from a study of OX40 agonist ivuxolimab in advanced cancers. As for the study in general: Ivuxolimab, an antibody acting as an agonist of OX40 (CD134), was used to treat patients. Enrolled patients in dose escalation had cancers that were hepatocellular carcinoma, melanoma, renal cell or head and neck cancer. General study results and limits: With doses of 0.1 to 3.0 mg/kg, CD4+ and CD8+ blood T cells had undergone clonal expansion by week 6. The mean number of expanded clones was higher in CD8+ T cells than in CD4+.

To note about this clone: Its matching antigen is unknown.

CDR1 and CDR2 (germline): SGHTA, FQGNSA. V trimming: 5 bases; J trimming: 7 bases; junction bases outside the gene matches: 6. CDR3 length equals 14 residues. Sequencing was performed with immunoSEQ multiplex PCR; in TCRdb, only in-frame clones are kept and a portion is missing. The sample consists of under 150,000 clones, over 75% of them appearing once. This receptor was taken from an adult with an advanced solid tumor such as melanoma, head and neck, liver or kidney cancer. The V call is TRBV7-2, the J call TRBJ2-7; 12 bases agree with TRBD1. The sequencing used CD4+ or CD8+ T cells sorted from blood, collected in a trial of the OX40 agonist ivuxolimab. The CDR3 region has the DNA TGTGCCAGCAGCGCGGGACAGGGGGCGAGGGAGCAGTACTTC. Translation: CASSAGQGAREQYF.